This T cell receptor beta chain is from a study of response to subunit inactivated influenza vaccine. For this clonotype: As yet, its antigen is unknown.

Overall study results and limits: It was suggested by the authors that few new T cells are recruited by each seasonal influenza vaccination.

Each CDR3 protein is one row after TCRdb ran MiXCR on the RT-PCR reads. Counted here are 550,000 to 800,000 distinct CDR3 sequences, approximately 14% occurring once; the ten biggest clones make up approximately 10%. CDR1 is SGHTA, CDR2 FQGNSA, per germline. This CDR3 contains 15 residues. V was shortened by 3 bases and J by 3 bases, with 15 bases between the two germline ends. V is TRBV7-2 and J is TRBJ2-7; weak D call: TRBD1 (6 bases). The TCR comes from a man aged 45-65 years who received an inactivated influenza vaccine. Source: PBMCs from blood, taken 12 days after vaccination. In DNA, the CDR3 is TGTGCCAGCAGCTTTAGCCCAGGGGATAACTACGAGCAGTACTTC. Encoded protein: CASSFSPGDNYEQYF.